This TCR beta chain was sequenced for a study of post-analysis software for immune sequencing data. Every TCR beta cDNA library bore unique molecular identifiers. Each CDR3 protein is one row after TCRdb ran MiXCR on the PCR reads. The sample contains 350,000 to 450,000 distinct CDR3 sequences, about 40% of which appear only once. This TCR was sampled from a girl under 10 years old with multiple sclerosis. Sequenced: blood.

The CDR3 loop reads CASSYRGRYNTDTQYF. CDR3 bases: TGTGCCAGCAGTTACAGGGGGCGATATAACACAGATACGCAGTATTTT. V usage is TRBV6-5 and J usage is TRBJ2-3; TRBD1 matches 7 bases. The V and J ends lost 2 bases and 2 bases, in that order; junction bases with no gene match: 7. CDR3 size: 16 residues. Germline CDR1 is MNHEY and CDR2 is SVGAGI.